The source of this TCR beta chain is a study of PD-L1 blockade in urothelial cancer (dated by TCRdb to about 2017). About the study as a whole: Therapy was started in the mid-2010s for all patients, and atezolizumab 1,200 mg was administered intravenously every 3 weeks. Durable clinical benefit was achieved by nine patients and was not achieved by 20 patients. Somatic, immune and clinical correlates of response to PD-L1 blockade with atezolizumab in urothelial cancer were the focus of an exploratory multi-omic analysis. About 85% of the roughly 29 patients were males with bladder-origin urothelial cancer, and about 60% of the 29 reported a prior smoking history. Blood samples gave a median of about 150,000 T cells and tens of thousands of unique TCRs, with a median clonality of roughly 0.081. Pretreatment tumor samples, along with matched peripheral blood collected serially before and after atezolizumab treatment, underwent TCR sequencing. Patients had an ECOG performance status of 0 or 1 and had received between 0 and 3 prior chemotherapy regimens. Blood samples were analyzed 3 weeks after the start of treatment (second dose) and 6 weeks after the start of treatment. Whole exome sequencing and RNA sequencing of pretreatment tumors were performed alongside TCR sequencing in the same patients. Durable clinical benefit was defined as a progression-free survival longer than 6 months, and TCR features were additionally tested against progression-free survival and overall survival. Over 28 patients had pretreatment blood TCR-seq, 24 had at least one posttreatment blood collection, and 24 had tumor TCR-seq. Broad study findings and their caveats: Small sample size (n ≈ 27) and many exploratory analyses mean the results are intended to be hypothesis-generating. Improved progression-free and overall survival was found to be associated with pretreatment peripheral blood TCR clonality below the median. Greater expansion of tumor-associated TCR clones in peripheral blood 3 weeks after the start of treatment was observed in patients with durable benefit (n of about 21, p = 0.022).

Each PCR received spiked-in synthetic TCR analog templates so that absolute template abundance could be estimated from read counts. The immunoSEQ assay was used to amplify TCRbeta CDR3 regions from genomic DNA with bias-controlled V and J gene primers. Sequencing of rearranged TCRbeta segments was performed at approximately 20X coverage. The paper's data handling went like this. Sequencing errors were corrected by clustering, and CDR3s were annotated against IMGT so that V, D and J genes could be assigned. Downstream analyses used only productive TCRbeta rearrangements, leaving out any out-of-frame or stop-codon sequences. To compute clonality, Shannon entropy was normalized by the log of the number of unique productive sequences and then subtracted from one. Clones differing between time points or between blood and tumor were identified using Fisher's exact test with Benjamini-Hochberg correction, with an adjusted p below 0.01 applied as the threshold. In TCRdb, the immuneACCESS table is reduced to in-frame sequences with V and J assigned. These tables do not hold every clone; where another copy was compared, an unresolved V gene accounts for under half, and the others remain unexplained. The DNA was the basis for D and trimming; V, J and clone size are from that table. This sample has approximately 34,000 clones in its table, and roughly 84% of those were observed once. Together, the top ten hold about 29% of the sample.

The cohort comprised 25 to 30 patients with locally advanced or metastatic urothelial carcinoma treated at Memorial Sloan Kettering on a trial protocol. Peripheral blood mononuclear cells were collected pretreatment and during treatment, with between 1 and 8 total time points obtained per patient. The Qiagen DNeasy Blood extraction kit was used to purify genomic DNA from total PBMCs and tumor samples. Collected pretreatment and during treatment, PBMCs were isolated and stored as previously described. To note about this clone: The antigen it binds to is not known. Within one base of it there is no much larger clone, and no base qualities were kept.

There are 14 amino acids in the CDR3, from cysteine to phenylalanine inclusive. Only CDR3 DNA is held: 42 bases, read in frame from base 1. The germline V gene encodes CDR1 SGHKS and CDR2 YYEKEE (reference sequence). The V and J ends are trimmed by 2 bases and 2 bases, leaving 10 bases between them. Here the chain combines TRBV5-5 and TRBJ2-5; the D gene is perhaps TRBD2, from 6 matching bases. The starting material was PBMCs, obtained around atezolizumab (anti-PD-L1) treatment. The sequence derives from a man aged 55 to 70 with urothelial cancer. The base sequence is TGTGCCAGCAGCTTAGGAGGGGCGCAAGAGACCCAGTACTTC. This sequence encodes CASSLGGAQETQYF.